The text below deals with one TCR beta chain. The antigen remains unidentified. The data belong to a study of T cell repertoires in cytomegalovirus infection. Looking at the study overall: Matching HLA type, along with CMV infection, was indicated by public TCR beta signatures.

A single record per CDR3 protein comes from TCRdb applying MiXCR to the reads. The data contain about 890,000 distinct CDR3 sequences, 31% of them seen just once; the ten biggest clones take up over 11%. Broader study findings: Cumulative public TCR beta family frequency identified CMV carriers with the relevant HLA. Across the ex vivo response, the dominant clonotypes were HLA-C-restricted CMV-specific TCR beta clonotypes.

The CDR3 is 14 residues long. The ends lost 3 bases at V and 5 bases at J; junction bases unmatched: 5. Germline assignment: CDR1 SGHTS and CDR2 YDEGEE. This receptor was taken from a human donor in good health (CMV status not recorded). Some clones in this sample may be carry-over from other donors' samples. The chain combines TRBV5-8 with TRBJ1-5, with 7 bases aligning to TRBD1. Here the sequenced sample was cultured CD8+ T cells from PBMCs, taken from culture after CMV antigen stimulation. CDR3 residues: CASSWGTDHQPQHF. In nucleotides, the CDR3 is TGTGCCAGCAGCTGGGGGACAGATCATCAGCCCCAGCATTTT.